These 32 T cell receptor beta chains share one sample of origin, sequenced in a study of T cell repertoires in cytomegalovirus infection. One entry per CDR3 protein, called by TCRdb with MiXCR from the reads. There are a few hundred thousand distinct CDR3 sequences in the sample; about a sixth occur only once, and less than 60% lies in the top ten. Specimen: CD8+ T cells from PBMCs. The receptors here all came from a human donor in good health (CMV status not recorded). Some clones in this sample may be carry-over from other donors' samples.

The table lists this clonotype with many counts. The chain links TRBV7-2 to TRBJ1-5; D remains ambiguous. V was pared by 2 bases and J by 7 bases, with 9 bases between. Germline assignment: CDR1 SGHTA and CDR2 FQGNSA. This CDR3 region has 13 residues. The CDR3 reads CASSLNPVQPQHF. Here the CDR3 DNA reads TGTGCCAGCAGCTTAAACCCGGTGCAGCCCCAGCATTTT. The full variable domain, completed using reference TRBV7-2 and TRBJ1-5, is GAGVSQSPSNKVTEKGKDVELRCDPISGHTALYWYRQSLGQGLEFLIYFQGNSAPDKSGLPSDRFSAERTGGSVSTLTIQRTQQEDSAVYLCASSLNPVQPQHFGDGTRLSIL.

The V call is TRBV15, the J call TRBJ2-1; a possible D gene is TRBD2 (6 bases). V was clipped by 1 base and J by 9 bases, with 16 bases between them. Germline V gene sequence: CDR1 LNHNV, CDR2 YYDKDF (reference sequence). The CDR3 totals 15 residues. DNA of the CDR3: TGTGCCACCAGCAGAGGACTAGAGGGGAACGGTGAGCAGTTCTTC. This gives the protein CATSRGLEGNGEQFF.

The V gene is TRBV4-1, the J gene TRBJ2-7; TRBD1 might be the D (6 bases). This CDR3 is 14 amino acids long. V shed 2 bases and J shed 5 bases, with 13 bases lying between them. CDR1 and CDR2 from the germline V gene are MGHRA and YSYEKL. In DNA form, the CDR3 reads TGCGCCAGCAGCCAAACCCGGACAGCAGACGAGCAGTACTTC. This sequence encodes CASSQTRTADEQYF.

In its sample, this clonotype was seen a few times. The chain links TRBV20-1 to TRBJ2-7; tentative D call: TRBD1 (6 bases). The germline CDR1 and CDR2 sequences are DFQATT and SNEGSKA (reference sequence). The CDR3 length is 13 residues. Trimming took off 2 bases at V and 3 bases at J, with 11 bases between the two ends. In DNA form, the CDR3 reads TGCAGTGCTAGAAACAGGGCTGTCTACGAGCAGTACTTC. Translated: CSARNRAVYEQYF.

J is TRBJ1-4 and V is TRBV2; no reliable D call. V was shortened by 6 bases and J by 6 bases, with 2 bases between the two germline ends. The germline V gene has CDR1 SNHLY and CDR2 FYNNEI. The CDR3 totals 10 residues. The CDR3 bases are TGTGCCAGCAGGGATGAAAAACTGTTTTTT. As protein: CASRDEKLFF.

The J gene is TRBJ1-2, the V gene TRBV25-1; D unresolved. Germline V gene lookup returns CDR1 MGHDK and CDR2 SYGVNS. The CDR3 runs 13 residues. With 3 bases removed from V and 8 bases from J, the gap between germline ends came to 13 bases. The CDR3 sequence is CASSDSPAGGYTF. The CDR3 DNA reads TGTGCCAGCAGTGATTCCCCAGCGGGGGGCTACACCTTC.

The chain carries TRBV12-3 or TRBV12-4 and TRBJ2-1; 8 bases map to TRBD2. V lost 5 bases and J lost 10; bases outside the gene matches: 10. The CDR3 has 14 amino acids. CDR3 sequence reads: CASSPGLGLNEQFF. The CDR3 DNA follows: TGTGCCAGCAGTCCGGGACTAGGACTTAACGAGCAGTTCTTC.

This clonotype has a handful of counts. CDR3 protein: CASSYFAGGYNEQFF. In DNA form, the CDR3 reads TGTGCCAGCAGTTACTTTGCGGGGGGGTACAATGAGCAGTTCTTC. The chain recombines TRBV6-5 with TRBJ2-1; TRBD2 aligns across 9 bases. Germline V gene lookup returns CDR1 MNHEY and CDR2 SVGAGI. The CDR3 consists of 15 residues. V gave up 1 base and J gave up 4 bases; unmatched junction bases: 2.

The V gene is TRBV27, the J gene TRBJ2-5, with TRBD2 identical over 13 bases. The CDR3 extends over 18 amino acids. The V gene end was trimmed by 2 bases and the J gene end by 3 bases; junction bases not matched to a gene: 9. Germline CDR1 is MNHEY and CDR2 is SMNVEV (reference sequence). Written as DNA, the CDR3 is TGTGCCAGCAGTTTAAGGGGACTAGCGGGGCCGACTGAAGAGACCCAGTACTTC. Translated: CASSLRGLAGPTEETQYF.

This chain links TRBV7-9 with TRBJ2-1; D assignment may be TRBD1 or TRBD2 (6 bases each). V gave up 2 bases and J gave up 9 bases, with 23 bases separating them. Germline CDR1 SEHNR, CDR2 FQNEAQ (reference sequence). The CDR3 sequence is 17 residues long. The CDR3: CASSLRGRSSGRSEQFF. The CDR3 bases are TGTGCCAGCAGCTTACGGGGGCGCTCATCAGGGCGGAGTGAGCAGTTCTTC.

The V gene is TRBV5-8, the J gene TRBJ2-5; TRBD2 matches 8 bases. Germline CDR1 is SGHTS and CDR2 is YDEGEE. V dropped 7 bases and J dropped 9; count of bases not matched to a gene: 5. The CDR3 has 11 residues. DNA for the CDR3: TGTGCCAGCTTCGCCGGGGGGGCCCAGTACTTC. Protein sequence: CASFAGGAQYF.

Ten or more counts support this clonotype. The J gene is TRBJ1-1, the V gene TRBV7-3; D not resolved. The CDR3 is made up of 15 amino acids. Trimming removed 2 bases from V and 3 bases from J, with 13 bases in between. Germline CDR1 and CDR2: SGHTA and FQGTGA. The CDR3: CASSLFGYTDTEAFF. The CDR3 DNA sequence: TGTGCCAGCAGCTTATTTGGGTATACGGACACTGAAGCTTTCTTT.

The gene calls are TRBV6-6 and TRBJ2-1; 10 bases fit TRBD2. Germline V CDR1 and CDR2: MNHNY, SVGAGI (reference sequence). Losses at the gene ends were 4 bases for V and 3 bases for J; bases not matched to a gene: 9. The CDR3 contains 17 residues. CDR3 in amino acids: CASSSYTSGEFYNEQFF. The DNA of the CDR3 is TGTGCCAGCAGTTCCTACACTAGCGGGGAGTTCTACAATGAGCAGTTCTTC.

In nucleotides, the CDR3 is TGTGCCAGTGGCCTTGTAGGCAGTGAAGCTTTCTTT. This codes for CASGLVGSEAFF. The chain has TRBV19 and TRBJ1-1; no clear D gene. The CDR3 sequence is 12 residues long. Trimming cost V 8 bases and J 7 bases, with 14 bases left between them. The germline V gene has CDR1 LNHDA and CDR2 SQIVND (reference sequence).

The J gene is TRBJ1-2, the V gene TRBV14; D not resolved. There are 13 residues in the CDR3. Trimming took 2 bases from V and 2 from J, leaving 6 bases between them. CDR1 and CDR2 from the germline V gene are SGHDN and FVKESK. The CDR3 sequence is CASSQFRNYGYTF. The CDR3 nucleotides read TGTGCCAGCAGCCAATTTCGAAACTATGGCTACACCTTC.

V is TRBV29-1 and J is TRBJ1-2; D possibly corresponds to TRBD1 (5 bases). The germline V and J ends were trimmed by 1 base and 3 bases, with 9 bases remaining between them. The CDR3 is made up of 13 amino acids. Germline CDR1 and CDR2: SQVTM and ANQGSEA. The CDR3 here is CSVEGEGDYGYTF. The DNA for the CDR3 is TGCAGCGTTGAAGGGGAAGGGGACTATGGCTACACCTTC.

This clonotype was counted only a few times. The DNA for the CDR3 is TGTGCCAGCAGTGAAGGTACCCATAGCAATCAGCCCCAGCATTTT. Translated: CASSEGTHSNQPQHF. The genes are TRBV2 and TRBJ1-5; D ambiguous. The V end lost 1 base, the J end lost 0 bases, and 7 bases lay between the germline ends. The length of the CDR3 is 15 residues. Germline loops: CDR1 SNHLY, CDR2 FYNNEI.

This clonotype was counted ten times or more. The chain combines TRBV2 with TRBJ2-6; D unresolved. The V gene's germline CDR1 is SNHLY and CDR2 FYNNEI. This CDR3 is built from 15 residues. Trimming took 2 bases from V and 2 from J, leaving 7 bases between them. The DNA of the CDR3 is TGTGCCAGCAGTGAAACACCAACTGGGGCCAACGTCCTGACTTTC. Residues: CASSETPTGANVLTF.

The table lists this clonotype with a few counts. The chain links TRBV7-6 to TRBJ2-5; TRBD2 agrees at 11 bases. The CDR3 has 16 amino acids. The germline CDR1 and CDR2 sequences are SGHVS and FNYEAQ. The V segment lost 5 bases and the J segment 0 bases; nucleotides outside the gene matches: 5. As DNA, the CDR3 is TGTGCCAGCAGCCAGGGACTAGCGGCCTACCAAGAGACCCAGTACTTC. As protein: CASSQGLAAYQETQYF.

This clonotype came up a few times. CDR3 loop: CSARDNRESLAKNIQYF. For the CDR3, the DNA is TGCAGTGCTAGAGATAACAGGGAGTCACTAGCCAAAAACATTCAGTACTTC. This sequence joins TRBV20-1 and TRBJ2-4, with a tentative D call TRBD1 (6 bases). CDR3 length: 17 amino acids. The V gene's germline CDR1 is DFQATT and CDR2 SNEGSKA (reference sequence). V was shortened by 0 bases and J by 0 bases, with 15 bases between the two germline ends.

The J gene is TRBJ2-6, the V gene TRBV29-1; D remains ambiguous. The CDR3 is 13 residues long. Trimming cost V 1 base and J 2 bases, with 3 bases left between them. CDR1 and CDR2 (germline): SQVTM, ANQGSEA. In DNA, the CDR3 is TGCAGCGTTGAAGGGCCTGGGGCCAACGTCCTGACTTTC. It is translated as CSVEGPGANVLTF. Using reference TRBV29-1 and TRBJ2-6 for the parts outside the CDR3, the full variable domain is SAVISQKPSRDICQRGTSLTIQCQVDSQVTMMFWYRQQPGQSLTLIATANQGSEATYESGFVIDKFPISRPNLTFSTLTVSNMSPEDSSIYLCSVEGPGANVLTFGAGSRLTVL.

The table lists this clonotype with a few counts. A much bigger clone sits one base away, suggesting this may be a read error. The chain couples TRBV2 to TRBJ1-1; D uncertain. The ends were cut back, 6 bases at V and 2 bases at J, with 4 bases in the middle. Per germline, CDR1 SNHLY and CDR2 FYNNEI. There are 11 residues in the CDR3. The CDR3 nucleotides are TGTGCCAGCAGAACCAACACTGAAGCTTTCTTT. This translates into CASRTNTEAFF.

This clonotype was detected a few times. The chain recombines TRBV28 with TRBJ2-7; TRBD2 is a possible D gene (5 bases). The CDR3 contains 14 residues. V lost 3 bases to trimming and J lost 4 bases, with 13 bases between them. CDR1 is MDHEN and CDR2 is SYDVKM in the germline V gene. CDR3 loop: CASSFPPGSYEQYF. CDR3 coding DNA: TGTGCCAGCAGTTTTCCTCCGGGGTCTTACGAGCAGTACTTC.

This sequence joins TRBV13 and TRBJ2-7, with D perhaps matching TRBD2 (6 bases). Deletions cut 5 bases from V and 2 bases from J, with 16 bases between. CDR1 is PRHDT and CDR2 is FYEKMQ in the germline V gene (reference sequence). This CDR3 contains 15 residues. The chain's CDR3 is CASSVSRGYAYEQYF. The CDR3 nucleotides are TGTGCCAGCAGCGTTAGTCGGGGGTACGCCTACGAGCAGTACTTC.

The V call is TRBV18, the J call TRBJ2-2, with TRBD1 matching over 8 bases. The trim removed 3 bases at V and 5 bases at J, leaving 5 bases unmatched. The CDR3 has 15 residues. Germline loops: CDR1 KGHSH, CDR2 LQKENI. CDR3 in amino acids: CASSPDRVGTGELFF. The CDR3 nucleotides read TGTGCCAGCTCACCGGACAGGGTCGGGACCGGGGAGCTGTTTTTT.

This sequence joins TRBV28 and TRBJ2-6, with D maybe TRBD1 (7 bases). CDR1 is MDHEN and CDR2 is SYDVKM in the germline V gene. V was trimmed by 6 bases and J by 3 bases, leaving 12 bases between them. This CDR3 has 15 amino acids. CDR3 bases: TGTGCCAGCAGCAGGAGGGACAGTGGGGCCAACGTCCTGACTTTC. Translated: CASSRRDSGANVLTF. Combining the CDR3 with reference TRBV28 and TRBJ2-6 gives the whole variable domain DVKVTQSSRYLVKRTGEKVFLECVQDMDHENMFWYRQDPGLGLRLIYFSYDVKMKEKGDIPEGYSVSREKKERFSLILESASTNQTSMYLCASSRRDSGANVLTFGAGSRLTVL.

This clonotype was detected many times. This chain links TRBV7-2 with TRBJ1-2; 10 bases map to TRBD1. The V gene's germline CDR1 is SGHTA and CDR2 FQGNSA. This CDR3 is built from 16 residues. V dropped 1 base and J dropped 5; count of bases not matched to a gene: 7. The CDR3 here is CASSLGDRGTIYGYTF. The CDR3 DNA follows: TGTGCCAGCAGCTTAGGGGACAGGGGCACCATTTATGGCTACACCTTC.

This clonotype has a count of ten or more. J is TRBJ2-3 and V is TRBV28, with 7 positions matching TRBD1. V dropped 8 bases and J dropped 2; count of bases not matched to a gene: 16. Germline lookup yields CDR1 MDHEN and CDR2 SYDVKM. This CDR3 has 17 residues. Here the CDR3 reads CASRGFDRATFTDTQYF. CDR3 nucleotides: TGTGCCAGCCGCGGTTTCGACAGGGCAACCTTCACAGATACGCAGTATTTT.

Only a few counts were recorded for this clonotype. The chain employs TRBV7-9 and TRBJ2-1; D might be TRBD2 (6 bases). CDR1 and CDR2 (germline): SEHNR, FQNEAQ (reference sequence). CDR3 length equals 15 residues. The V and J ends lost 5 bases and 9 bases respectively, with 20 bases between them. Here the CDR3 reads CASSLRDSEGREQFF. Here the CDR3 DNA reads TGTGCCAGCAGCCTCCGGGACTCCGAAGGGCGTGAGCAGTTCTTC.

This clonotype has only a few counts. This chain connects TRBV4-1 to TRBJ2-7; D gene ambiguous. CDR3 length: 15 amino acids. Deletions cut 0 bases from V and 6 bases from J, with 15 bases between. CDR1 and CDR2 (germline): MGHRA, YSYEKL. The DNA of the CDR3 is TGCGCCAGCAGCCAAGATTCGCCGATTTTTGGCGAGCAGTACTTC. The encoded protein is CASSQDSPIFGEQYF.

Points on this clonotype: A much larger clone lies one base from this, so it may be a read error. Here the CDR3 reads CASSLGKGNAYEQNF. Written as DNA, the CDR3 is TGTGCCAGCAGCTTAGGCAAGGGGAATGCCTACGAGCAGAACTTC. The chain combines TRBV7-6 with TRBJ2-7; TRBD1 might be the D (5 bases). The CDR3 runs 15 residues. Germline lookup yields CDR1 SGHVS and CDR2 FNYEAQ.

A word on this clonotype: This may stem from a read error, because a much larger clone lies one nucleotide away. This chain joins TRBV2 and TRBJ2-7; D not resolved. Germline CDR1 and CDR2: SNHLY and FYNNEI. V was trimmed by 7 bases and J by 1 base, leaving 8 bases between them. The CDR3 sequence is 12 residues long. CDR3 region: CASTGRSYEQYF. DNA of the CDR3: TGTGCCAGCACTGGCAGGTCCTACGAGCAGTACTTC.